The rows below give T cell receptor beta chains drawn from one sample of a study of blood T cell repertoires in COVID-19. Some clones are missing from TCRdb's copy, which holds only in-frame ones; the method was immunoSEQ multiplex PCR. Here the sample spans about 150,000 clones, 80% to 85% being singletons. The sequenced material came from peripheral blood. Receptor source: a man aged 70 or older with active or convalescent COVID-19. CDR3s include the opening cysteine and the closing phenylalanine or tryptophan. A D gene is named only where the DNA matches it firmly. Size is omitted from some rows. Given values are once, few, many or a class for expanded clones.

d_call	v_call	j_call	clone_size	cdr3_aa	cdr3_nt
TRBD1	TRBV19	TRBJ2-6	-	CASRGGNSGANVLTF	TGTGCCAGTCGAGGGGGCAACTCTGGGGCCAACGTCCTGACTTTC
-	TRBV18	TRBJ1-1	-	CASSPRQGNMNTEAFF	TGTGCCAGCTCACCAAGGCAGGGAAATATGAACACTGAAGCTTTCTTT
-	TRBV12-3/TRBV12-4	TRBJ1-4	-	CASRGRSNEKLFF	TGTGCCAGCAGGGGGAGGTCTAATGAAAAACTGTTTTTT
TRBD1	TRBV9	TRBJ1-2	-	CASSETGGYGYTF	TGTGCCAGCAGCGAGACAGGGGGCTATGGCTACACCTTC
TRBD1	TRBV3-1/TRBV3-2	TRBJ1-1	-	CASSHAGQGGTEAFF	TGTGCCAGCAGCCACGCAGGACAGGGAGGCACTGAAGCTTTCTTT
TRBD2	TRBV7-2	TRBJ2-1	few	CASRQTSGEYNEQFF	TGTGCCAGCAGGCAAACTAGCGGGGAGTACAATGAGCAGTTCTTC
-	TRBV5-1	TRBJ1-2	-	CASSLASGGGGYTF	TGCGCCAGCAGCTTGGCTTCGGGGGGCGGCGGCTACACCTTC
-	TRBV6-5	TRBJ1-1	-	CASSYSKAAGAEEAFF	TGTGCCAGCAGTTACTCGAAGGCGGCAGGGGCAGAGGAAGCTTTCTTT
TRBD1	TRBV18	TRBJ1-5	-	CASSPNRDRVGGQPQHF	TGTGCCAGCTCACCCAACCGGGACAGGGTAGGCGGACAGCCCCAGCATTTT
TRBD1	TRBV5-6	TRBJ1-5	-	CASSTSQGVWNQPQHF	TGTGCCAGCAGCACATCACAGGGGGTTTGGAATCAGCCCCAGCATTTT
-	TRBV12-1	TRBJ1-1	-	CASIRYTEAFF	TGTGCCAGCATCAGATACACTGAAGCTTTCTTT
-	TRBV2	TRBJ2-5	few	CASSVGGRETQYF	TGTGCCAGCAGTGTTGGCGGTAGGGAGACCCAGTACTTC
TRBD2	TRBV19	TRBJ2-7	-	CASSGTSGPYEQYF	TGTGCCAGTAGTGGCACTAGCGGGCCATACGAGCAGTACTTC
-	TRBV7-2	TRBJ1-6	-	CASSLVRVYNSPLHF	TGTGCCAGCAGCTTAGTGAGGGTTTATAATTCACCCCTCCACTTT
TRBD1	TRBV18	TRBJ2-5	-	CASSPSGGLKTQYF	TGTGCCAGCTCTCCCTCAGGGGGATTAAAGACCCAGTACTTC
-	TRBV29-1	TRBJ2-1	-	CSVEKVAGKIPQFF	TGCAGCGTTGAAAAGGTTGCGGGAAAGATCCCGCAGTTCTTC
TRBD1	TRBV7-8	TRBJ2-1	-	CASSPTQGAYNEQFF	TGTGCCAGCAGCCCAACACAGGGGGCCTACAATGAGCAGTTCTTC
-	TRBV5-1	TRBJ2-7	-	CASSRRGLDYEQYF	TGCGCCAGCAGCCGTCGGGGACTCGACTACGAGCAGTACTTC
TRBD1	TRBV4-3	TRBJ1-2	-	CASSQDRHSGGDYGYTF	TGCGCCAGCAGCCAAGATAGGCACTCAGGGGGCGACTATGGCTACACCTTC
TRBD1	TRBV18	TRBJ1-2	-	CASSRGQGASDGYTF	TGTGCCAGCTCACGCGGACAGGGGGCGTCGGATGGCTACACCTTC
TRBD1	TRBV28	TRBJ1-2	-	CASSVDRWGGYTF	TGTGCCAGCAGTGTGGACAGGTGGGGTGGCTACACCTTC
TRBD1	TRBV14	TRBJ2-5	once	CASSPDRGRRETQYF	TGTGCCAGCAGCCCGGACAGGGGGCGGCGAGAGACCCAGTACTTC
-	TRBV5-1	TRBJ1-1	-	CASSMPDRSENEAFF	TGCGCCAGCAGCATGCCGGACAGATCGGAAAATGAAGCTTTCTTT
-	TRBV2	TRBJ2-7	-	CASSLQGYEQYF	TGTGCCAGCAGTCTACAGGGCTACGAGCAGTACTTC
-	TRBV5-5	TRBJ1-2	once	CASSLSSSPYGYTF	TGTGCCAGCAGCTTGAGCTCCTCCCCCTATGGCTACACCTTC
-	TRBV12-3/TRBV12-4	TRBJ1-2	-	CASTFHTNGYTF	TGTGCCAGCACCTTCCACACAAATGGCTACACCTTC
TRBD2	TRBV7-2	TRBJ2-3	-	CASSLANLAGGGTDTQYF	TGTGCCAGCAGCTTAGCGAATCTAGCGGGGGGGGGCACAGATACGCAGTATTTT
-	TRBV7-2	TRBJ2-3	-	CASNSGGWGLTDTQYF	TGTGCCAGCAACTCCGGGGGTTGGGGCCTCACAGATACGCAGTATTTT
-	TRBV6-2/TRBV6-3	TRBJ1-1	-	CASSQRAGMNTEAFF	TGTGCCAGCAGCCAACGAGCAGGGATGAACACTGAAGCTTTCTTT
TRBD1	TRBV5-1	TRBJ2-7	-	CASSGTGTVYEQYF	TGCGCCAGCAGCGGGACAGGGACGGTCTACGAGCAGTACTTC
-	TRBV29-1	TRBJ1-2	-	CSVSTGSNYGYTF	TGCAGCGTTTCAACAGGGTCTAACTATGGCTACACCTTC
TRBD2	TRBV7-8	TRBJ2-1	-	CASSLQALAVYNEQFF	TGTGCCAGCAGCTTACAGGCACTAGCGGTTTACAATGAGCAGTTCTTC
-	TRBV24-1	TRBJ1-1	-	CATSGRVNTEAFF	TGTGCCACCAGTGGGAGGGTCAACACTGAAGCTTTCTTT
-	TRBV18	TRBJ1-1	-	CASSPGQYTEAFF	TGTGCCAGCTCACCTGGACAATACACTGAAGCTTTCTTT
-	TRBV30	TRBJ1-1	-	CACPWRGRGTEAFF	TGTGCCTGCCCCTGGCGGGGCCGGGGTACTGAAGCTTTCTTT
-	TRBV6-2/TRBV6-3	TRBJ1-1	-	CASSHTPSLNTEAFF	TGTGCCAGCAGTCACACCCCTAGTTTGAACACTGAAGCTTTCTTT
TRBD1	TRBV2	TRBJ1-1	-	CASIKDRARPSTEAFF	TGTGCCAGCATAAAAGACAGGGCCCGGCCCTCCACTGAAGCTTTCTTT
-	TRBV6-2/TRBV6-3	TRBJ1-5	-	CASSTRTSNQPQHF	TGTGCCAGCAGTACGAGGACAAGCAATCAGCCCCAGCATTTT
TRBD1	TRBV5-1	TRBJ2-2	-	CASKGRQGSTGELFF	TGCGCCAGCAAGGGGAGACAGGGGTCCACCGGGGAGCTGTTTTTT
TRBD1	TRBV6-5	TRBJ2-7	-	CASSYQTDREQYF	TGTGCCAGCAGTTACCAAACGGACAGGGAGCAGTACTTC
TRBD2	TRBV7-3	TRBJ2-3	-	CASSLRRESGTDTQYF	TGTGCCAGCAGCTTAAGGCGGGAGAGTGGAACAGATACGCAGTATTTT
TRBD2	TRBV6-5	TRBJ2-1	-	CASSYGTSSTNEQFF	TGTGCCAGCAGTTATGGGACTAGCTCTACCAATGAGCAGTTCTTC
-	TRBV7-2	TRBJ1-2	-	CASSPSTGRLGYGYTF	TGTGCCAGCAGCCCTTCGACAGGCCGTCTCGGCTATGGCTACACCTTC
-	TRBV18	TRBJ1-5	-	CASSQGGTTRSNQPQHF	TGTGCCAGCTCACAAGGTGGGACTACCAGGAGCAATCAGCCCCAGCATTTT
-	TRBV6-5	TRBJ2-6	-	CASSYSLSSGANVLTF	TGTGCCAGCAGTTACTCCCTAAGCTCTGGGGCCAACGTCCTGACTTTC
-	TRBV2	TRBJ2-1	-	CASTLGTSNEQFF	TGTGCCAGCACGCTCGGGACTTCCAATGAGCAGTTCTTC